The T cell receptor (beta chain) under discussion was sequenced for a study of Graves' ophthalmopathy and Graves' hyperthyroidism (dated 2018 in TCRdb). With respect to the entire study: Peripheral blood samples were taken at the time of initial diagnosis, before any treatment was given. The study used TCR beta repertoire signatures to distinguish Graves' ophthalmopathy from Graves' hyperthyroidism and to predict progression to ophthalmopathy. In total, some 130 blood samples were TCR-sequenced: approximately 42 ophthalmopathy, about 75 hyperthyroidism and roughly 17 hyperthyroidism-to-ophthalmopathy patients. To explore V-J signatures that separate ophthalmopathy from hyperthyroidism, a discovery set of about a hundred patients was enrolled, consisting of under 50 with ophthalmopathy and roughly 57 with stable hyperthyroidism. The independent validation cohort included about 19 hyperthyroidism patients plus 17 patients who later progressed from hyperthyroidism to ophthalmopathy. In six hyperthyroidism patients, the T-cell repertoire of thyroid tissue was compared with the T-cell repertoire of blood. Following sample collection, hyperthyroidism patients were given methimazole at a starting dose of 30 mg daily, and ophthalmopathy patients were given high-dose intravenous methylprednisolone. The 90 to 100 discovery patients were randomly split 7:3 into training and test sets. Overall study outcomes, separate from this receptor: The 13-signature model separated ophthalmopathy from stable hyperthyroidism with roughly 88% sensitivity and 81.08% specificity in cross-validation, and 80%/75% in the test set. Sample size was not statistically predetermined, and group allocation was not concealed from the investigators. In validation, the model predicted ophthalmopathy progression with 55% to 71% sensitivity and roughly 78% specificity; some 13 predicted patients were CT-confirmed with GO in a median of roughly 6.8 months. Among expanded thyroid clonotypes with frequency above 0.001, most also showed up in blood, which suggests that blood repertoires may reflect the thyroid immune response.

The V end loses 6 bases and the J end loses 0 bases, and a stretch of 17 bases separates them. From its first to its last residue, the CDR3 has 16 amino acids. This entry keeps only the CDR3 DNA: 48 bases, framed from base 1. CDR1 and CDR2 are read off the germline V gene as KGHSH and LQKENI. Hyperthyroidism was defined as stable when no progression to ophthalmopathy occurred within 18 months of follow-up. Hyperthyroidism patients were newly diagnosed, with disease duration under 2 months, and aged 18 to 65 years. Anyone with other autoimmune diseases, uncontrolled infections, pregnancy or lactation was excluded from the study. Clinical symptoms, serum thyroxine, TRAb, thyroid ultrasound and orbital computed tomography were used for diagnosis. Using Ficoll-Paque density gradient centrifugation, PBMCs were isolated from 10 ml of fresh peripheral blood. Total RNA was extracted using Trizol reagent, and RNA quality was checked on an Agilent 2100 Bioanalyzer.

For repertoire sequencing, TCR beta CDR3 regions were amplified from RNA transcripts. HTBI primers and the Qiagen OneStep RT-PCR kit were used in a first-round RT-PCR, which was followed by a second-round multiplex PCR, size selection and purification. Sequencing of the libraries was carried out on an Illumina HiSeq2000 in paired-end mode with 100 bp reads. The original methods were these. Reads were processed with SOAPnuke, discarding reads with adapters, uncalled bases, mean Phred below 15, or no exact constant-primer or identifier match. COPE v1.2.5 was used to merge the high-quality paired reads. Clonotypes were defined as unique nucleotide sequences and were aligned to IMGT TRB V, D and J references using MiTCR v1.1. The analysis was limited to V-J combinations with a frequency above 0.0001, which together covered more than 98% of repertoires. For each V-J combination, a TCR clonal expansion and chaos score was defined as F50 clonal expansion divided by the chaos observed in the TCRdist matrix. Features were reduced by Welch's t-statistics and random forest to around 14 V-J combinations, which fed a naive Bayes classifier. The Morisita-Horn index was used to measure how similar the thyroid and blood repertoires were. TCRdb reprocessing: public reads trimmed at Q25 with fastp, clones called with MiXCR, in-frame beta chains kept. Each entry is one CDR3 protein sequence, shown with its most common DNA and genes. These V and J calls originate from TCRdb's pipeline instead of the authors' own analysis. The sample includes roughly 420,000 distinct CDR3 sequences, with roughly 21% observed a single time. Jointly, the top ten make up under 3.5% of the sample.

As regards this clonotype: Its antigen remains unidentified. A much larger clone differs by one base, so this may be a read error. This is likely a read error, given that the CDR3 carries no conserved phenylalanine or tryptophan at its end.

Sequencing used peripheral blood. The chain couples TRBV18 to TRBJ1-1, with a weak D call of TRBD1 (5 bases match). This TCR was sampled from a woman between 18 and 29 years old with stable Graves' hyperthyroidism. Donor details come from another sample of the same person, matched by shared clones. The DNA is TGTGCCAGCTCGCCCTCGGGAGGGACCATGAACACTGAAGCTTTCTAT. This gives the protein CASSPSGGTMNTEAFY.